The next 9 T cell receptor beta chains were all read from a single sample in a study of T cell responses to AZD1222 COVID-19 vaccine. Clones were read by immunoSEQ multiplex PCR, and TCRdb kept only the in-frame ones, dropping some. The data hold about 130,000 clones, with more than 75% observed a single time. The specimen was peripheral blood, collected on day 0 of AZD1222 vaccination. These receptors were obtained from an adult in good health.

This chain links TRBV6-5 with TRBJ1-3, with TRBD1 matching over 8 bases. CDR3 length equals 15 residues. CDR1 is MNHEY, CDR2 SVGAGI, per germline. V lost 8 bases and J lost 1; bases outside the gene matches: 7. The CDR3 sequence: CASLDRGRSGNTIYF. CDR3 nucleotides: TGTGCCAGCCTTGACAGGGGTCGGTCTGGAAACACCATATATTTT.

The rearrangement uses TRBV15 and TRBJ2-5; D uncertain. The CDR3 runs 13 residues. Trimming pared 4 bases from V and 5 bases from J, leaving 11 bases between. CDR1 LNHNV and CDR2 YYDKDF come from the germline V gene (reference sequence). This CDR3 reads CATSMWVEETQYF. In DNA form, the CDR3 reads TGTGCCACCAGCATGTGGGTAGAGGAGACCCAGTACTTC.

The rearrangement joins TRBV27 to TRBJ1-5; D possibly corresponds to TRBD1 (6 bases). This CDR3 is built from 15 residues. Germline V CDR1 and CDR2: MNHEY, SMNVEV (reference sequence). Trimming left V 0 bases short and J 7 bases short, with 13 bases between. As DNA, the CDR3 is TGTGCCAGCAGTTTATCTTTGGTCCAGGGGCAGCCCCAGCATTTT. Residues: CASSLSLVQGQPQHF.

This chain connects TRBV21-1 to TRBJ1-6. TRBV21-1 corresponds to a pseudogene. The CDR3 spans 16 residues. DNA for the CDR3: TGTGCCAGCAGCAAAAGGGGGGGACAGTGCAATTCACCCCTCCACTTT. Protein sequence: CASSKRGGQCNSPLHF.

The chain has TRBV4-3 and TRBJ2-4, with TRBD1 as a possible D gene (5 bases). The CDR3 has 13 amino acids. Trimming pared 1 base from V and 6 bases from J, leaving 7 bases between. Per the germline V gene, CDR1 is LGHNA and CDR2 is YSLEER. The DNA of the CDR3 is TGCGCCAGCAGCCAAGCTGACAGAAACATTCAGTACTTC. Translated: CASSQADRNIQYF.

CDR3 residues: CASSVNRDNYGYTF. CDR3 DNA: TGTGCCAGTAGTGTCAACAGGGATAACTATGGCTACACCTTC. V and J are TRBV19 and TRBJ1-2; TRBD1 is a possible D gene (6 bases). The V gene's germline CDR1 is LNHDA and CDR2 SQIVND (reference sequence). The CDR3 is made up of 14 amino acids. V lost 5 bases, J lost 1 base, and 11 bases lay in between.

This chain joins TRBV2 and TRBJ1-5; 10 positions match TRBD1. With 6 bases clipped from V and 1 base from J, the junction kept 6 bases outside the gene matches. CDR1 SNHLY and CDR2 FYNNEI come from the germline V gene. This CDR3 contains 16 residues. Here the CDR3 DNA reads TGTGCCAGCAGCAGACAGGGGGCCGCCAGCAATCAGCCCCAGCATTTT. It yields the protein CASSRQGAASNQPQHF.

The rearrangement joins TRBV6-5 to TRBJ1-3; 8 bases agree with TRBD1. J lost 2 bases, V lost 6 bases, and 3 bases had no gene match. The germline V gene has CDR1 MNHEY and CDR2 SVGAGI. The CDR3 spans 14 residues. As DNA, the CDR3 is TGTGCCAGCAGCCAGACAGGGGCTGGAAACACCATATATTTT. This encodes CASSQTGAGNTIYF.

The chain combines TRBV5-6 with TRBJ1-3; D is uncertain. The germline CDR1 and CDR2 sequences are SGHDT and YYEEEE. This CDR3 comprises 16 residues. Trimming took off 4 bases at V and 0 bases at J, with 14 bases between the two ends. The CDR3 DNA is TGTGCCAGCAGCCCGGGGAGGGTCCCCTCTGGAAACACCATATATTTT. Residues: CASSPGRVPSGNTIYF.